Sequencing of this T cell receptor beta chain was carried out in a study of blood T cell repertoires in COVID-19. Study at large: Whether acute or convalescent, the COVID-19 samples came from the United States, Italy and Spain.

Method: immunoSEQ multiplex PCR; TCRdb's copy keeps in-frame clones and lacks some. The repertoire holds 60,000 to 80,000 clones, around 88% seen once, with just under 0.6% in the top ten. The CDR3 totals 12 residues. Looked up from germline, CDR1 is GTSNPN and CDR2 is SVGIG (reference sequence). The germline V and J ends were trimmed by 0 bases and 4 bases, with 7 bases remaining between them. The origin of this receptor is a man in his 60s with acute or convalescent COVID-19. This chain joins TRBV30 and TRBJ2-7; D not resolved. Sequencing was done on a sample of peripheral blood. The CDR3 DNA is TGTGCCTGGAGTGTAACCGGGTACGAGCAGTACTTC. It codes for CAWSVTGYEQYF.